This record covers a single T cell receptor (beta chain). Its antigen is undetermined. With autoimmune disease history or systemic immunosuppression, patients were excluded. This entry comes from a study of OX40 agonist ivuxolimab in advanced cancers. The overall study: The dose-escalation cohort had hepatocellular carcinoma, melanoma, renal cell or head and neck cancer. Overall study results and limits: It was also the case that some nonresponders had low normalized T-cell clonal expansion. Among the lowest peripheral clonal expansion occurred in 0.1-3.0 mg/kg partial responders.

Produced via immunoSEQ multiplex PCR; TCRdb's table is partial and in-frame only. The sample comprises roughly 41,000 clones, about 85% of which are singletons, and approximately 2.4% rests with the top ten. This clonotype was obtained from an adult with an advanced solid tumor such as melanoma, head and neck, liver or kidney cancer. Specimen: CD4+ or CD8+ T cells sorted from blood, collected in a trial of the OX40 agonist ivuxolimab.

CDR3 region: CASSQSSRTGELFF. The CDR3 DNA sequence: TGTGCCAGCAGCCAGTCCTCCCGCACCGGGGAGCTGTTTTTT. The V call is TRBV9, the J call TRBJ2-2; D not certain. Trimming pared 4 bases from V and 4 bases from J, leaving 11 bases between. CDR1 and CDR2 from the germline V gene are SGDLS and YYNGEE. CDR3 length: 14 amino acids.